Each of the 12 T cell receptor beta chains below was sequenced from the same sample in a study of T cell responses to AZD1222 COVID-19 vaccine. Sequencing used immunoSEQ multiplex PCR; TCRdb keeps in-frame clones, though not all of them. Seen here are about 99,000 clones, roughly nine tenths observed once, and the top ten hold about 12%. Specimen: peripheral blood, collected on day 0 of AZD1222 vaccination. Receptor source: an adult in good health.

The chain joins TRBV5-1 to TRBJ2-1, with a tentative D call TRBD2 (6 bases). CDR1 and CDR2 from the germline V gene are SGHRS and YFSETQ. V shed 4 bases and J shed 0 bases, with 14 bases lying between them. The length of the CDR3 is 16 residues. Here the CDR3 reads CASSAREPSSYNEQFF. DNA for the CDR3: TGCGCCAGCAGCGCGCGGGAACCTAGCTCCTACAATGAGCAGTTCTTC.

The V and J genes are TRBV9 and TRBJ1-6; D perhaps matches TRBD1 (5 bases). Germline V gene sequence: CDR1 SGDLS, CDR2 YYNGEE. The length of the CDR3 is 14 residues. V lost 3 bases, J lost 7 bases, and 11 bases lay in between. CDR3 loop: CASSGGPTNSPLHF. The CDR3 DNA sequence: TGTGCCAGCAGCGGGGGCCCAACGAATTCACCCCTCCACTTT. Filled out from reference TRBV9 and TRBJ1-6, the complete variable domain reads DSGVTQTPKHLITATGQRVTLRCSPRSGDLSVYWYQQSLDQGLQFLIQYYNGEERAKGNILERFSAQQFPDLHSELNLSSLELGDSALYFCASSGGPTNSPLHFGNGTRLTVT.

The J gene is TRBJ2-7, the V gene TRBV28; TRBD2 is a possible D gene (6 bases). Germline V CDR1 and CDR2: MDHEN, SYDVKM. Trimming stripped 2 bases from V and 7 bases from J, with 18 bases between. The CDR3 totals 15 residues. The CDR3 reads CASSLRGAGLGEQYF. The CDR3 nucleotides are TGTGCCAGCAGTTTAAGGGGAGCGGGCCTTGGGGAGCAGTACTTC.

The chain links TRBV9 to TRBJ2-3, with 9 bases fitting TRBD2. V lost 3 bases, J lost 0 bases, and 5 bases stayed unmatched. The CDR3 sequence is 16 residues long. From germline, CDR1 is SGDLS and CDR2 YYNGEE. In DNA form, the CDR3 reads TGTGCCAGCAGCGGGATTAGCGGGGGTAGCACAGATACGCAGTATTTT. Translated, it gives CASSGISGGSTDTQYF.

The chain has TRBV28 and TRBJ1-5, with TRBD1 as a possible D gene (5 bases). Germline-derived CDR1 and CDR2 are MDHEN and SYDVKM. The V and J ends lost 5 bases and 9 bases respectively, with 14 bases between them. The CDR3 has 13 amino acids. The DNA for the CDR3 is TGTGCCAGCAGTACCTCGGGACTGGGGCCCCAGCATTTT. Translating gives CASSTSGLGPQHF. Variable domain in full (rest from reference TRBV28 and TRBJ1-5): DVKVTQSSRYLVKRTGEKVFLECVQDMDHENMFWYRQDPGLGLRLIYFSYDVKMKEKGDIPEGYSVSREKKERFSLILESASTNQTSMYLCASSTSGLGPQHFGDGTRLSIL.

The rearrangement uses TRBV10-3 and TRBJ1-2; 7 nucleotides line up with TRBD1. There are 13 residues in the CDR3. Germline-derived CDR1 and CDR2 are ENHRY and SYGVKD. The V gene end was trimmed by 4 bases and the J gene end by 5 bases; junction bases not matched to a gene: 4. In DNA form, the CDR3 reads TGTGCCATCAGTGGGGACAGTCTATATGGCTACACCTTC. This translates into CAISGDSLYGYTF.

This clone was seen only a few times. The rearrangement links TRBV4-2 to TRBJ2-5, with 9 bases aligning to TRBD2. With V trimmed by 4 bases and J by 3 bases, 15 bases remained unmatched. From germline, CDR1 is LGHNA and CDR2 YNFKEQ. The CDR3 extends over 18 amino acids. CDR3 DNA sequence: TGTGCCAGCAGCCCAGAGCCAGCGGGGGGCTTTGTAGAAGAGACCCAGTACTTC. This encodes CASSPEPAGGFVEETQYF.

V and J are TRBV10-1 and TRBJ1-3; TRBD1 might be the D (5 bases). The V gene lost 6 bases and the J gene lost 1 base, with 7 bases spanning the gap. Germline V gives CDR1 WNHNN, CDR2 SYGVQD (reference sequence). CDR3 size: 13 residues. The CDR3 DNA sequence: TGCGCCAGCAGGGGGGGATCTGGAAACACCATATATTTT. Encoded protein: CASRGGSGNTIYF.

About this clone itself: A read error may be the cause here, since a much bigger clone is one base away. The chain is built from TRBV19 and TRBJ1-5; 8 nucleotides align to TRBD1. Looked up from germline, CDR1 is LNHDA and CDR2 is SQIVND (reference sequence). The junction had 32 bases not matched to a gene; V was cut back by 10 bases and J by 6 bases. CDR3 size: 21 residues. DNA of the CDR3: TGTGCCATTATTATATATTTAACACGACAGGGGATGTCGAGGACGGGTCAGCCCCAGCATTTT. Its protein product is CAIIIYLTRQGMSRTGQPQHF.

This sequence joins TRBV21-1 and TRBJ2-7. TRBV21-1 is flagged as a pseudogene. The CDR3 is made up of 14 amino acids. This CDR3 reads CASSKGKVLYEQYF. The CDR3 region has the DNA TGTGCCAGCAGCAAAGGGAAAGTCCTCTACGAGCAGTACTTC.

The chain recombines TRBV3-1 (or the pseudogene TRBV3-2) with TRBJ2-4; D uncertain. The CDR3 spans 17 residues. V lost 3 bases to trimming and J lost 0 bases, with 15 bases between them. Looked up from germline, CDR1 is LGHDT and CDR2 is YNNKEL (reference sequence). CDR3 sequence: CASSHASSGLAKNIQYF. The DNA for the CDR3 is TGTGCCAGCAGCCACGCTTCCTCAGGATTAGCCAAAAACATTCAGTACTTC.

The genes are TRBV27 and TRBJ1-6, with D hard to call. The V end lost 5 bases, the J end lost 0 bases, and 11 bases lay between the germline ends. The germline V gene encodes CDR1 MNHEY and CDR2 SMNVEV (reference sequence). This CDR3 contains 16 residues. The CDR3 DNA is TGTGCCAGCAGTCGGGAAAAGAGCTCCTATAATTCACCCCTCCACTTT. It translates to CASSREKSSYNSPLHF.